This T cell receptor (beta chain) was recorded in a study of tumor-infiltrating lymphocytes in localized non-small cell lung cancer. The J segment lost 4 bases and the V segment lost 5 bases, leaving 7 bases of the junction unmatched. Looked up from germline, CDR1 is MNHNY and CDR2 is SVGAGI (reference sequence). The CDR3 sequence is 14 residues long. This clone was seen a handful of times. Clones were sequenced by immunoSEQ multiplex PCR, and TCRdb holds only the in-frame ones, with some missing. The table lists about 8,000 clones, about 60% of them singletons, with around 13% in the top ten. Input material: uninvolved lung tissue not adjacent to the tumor. The V call is TRBV6-6, the J call TRBJ1-1, with 7 bases aligning to TRBD1. This clonotype originated in a human donor with non-small cell lung cancer. The CDR3 protein is CASSRQGRITEAFF. For the CDR3, the DNA is TGTGCCAGCAGTCGACAGGGTCGGATCACTGAAGCTTTCTTT.